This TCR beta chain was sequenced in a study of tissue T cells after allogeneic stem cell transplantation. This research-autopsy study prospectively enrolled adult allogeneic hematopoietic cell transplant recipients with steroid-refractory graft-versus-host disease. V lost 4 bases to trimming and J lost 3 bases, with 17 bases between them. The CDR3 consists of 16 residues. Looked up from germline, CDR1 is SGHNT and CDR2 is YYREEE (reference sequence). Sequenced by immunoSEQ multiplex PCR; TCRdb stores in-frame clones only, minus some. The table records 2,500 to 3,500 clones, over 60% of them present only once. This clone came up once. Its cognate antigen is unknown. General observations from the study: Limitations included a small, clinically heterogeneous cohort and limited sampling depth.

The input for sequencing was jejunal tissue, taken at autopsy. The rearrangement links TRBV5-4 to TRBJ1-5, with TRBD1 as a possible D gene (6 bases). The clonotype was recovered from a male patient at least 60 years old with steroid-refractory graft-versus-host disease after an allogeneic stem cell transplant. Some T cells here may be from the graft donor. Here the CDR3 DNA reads TGTGCCAGCAGCGGGGCCAGGACAGTCCCCAATCAGCCCCAGCATTTT. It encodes CASSGARTVPNQPQHF.